This T cell receptor beta chain was observed in a study of OX40 agonist ivuxolimab in advanced cancers. About the full investigation: The costimulatory receptor OX40 (CD134) was targeted by ivuxolimab, a fully human IgG2 agonistic monoclonal antibody. Intravenous ivuxolimab was administered to patients every 2 weeks at six dose levels: 0.01, 0.1, 0.3, 1.5, 3 and 10 mg/kg. Of the approximately 54 dose-escalation patients, hepatocellular carcinoma was present in around 20, melanoma in about 15, renal cell carcinoma in 9 and head and neck cancer in 9. A male proportion of nearly 85% and a mean age of approximately 61 years, ranging from roughly 23 to 79, were recorded for the dose-escalation cohort. Patients were allowed to have had prior anti-PD-1, anti-PD-L1 or anti-CTLA-4 therapy, and approximately 43% of the dose-escalation patients had previously received checkpoint inhibitors. Partial responses occurred in three dose-escalation patients, of whom one had hepatocellular carcinoma and two had cutaneous melanoma. Peripheral TCRbeta sequencing was intended to test whether TCR sequence diversity was altered and clonal T-cell expansion was caused by ivuxolimab. The paper reports the monotherapy dose-escalation portion (N of about 50 patients) of the phase I ivuxolimab trial.

The trial excluded patients who had a history of autoimmune disease or were on systemic immunosuppression. In every dose cohort, peripheral blood was drawn for TCR sequencing at baseline, cycle 4 day 1, and cycle 7 day 1. Samples came from an open-label, multicenter, first-in-human phase I dose-escalation trial of ivuxolimab. The trial enrolled adults with locally advanced or metastatic head and neck squamous cell, hepatocellular, melanoma or renal cell carcinoma. Before TCR sequencing, CD4+ T cells and CD8+ T cells were sorted from peripheral blood as separate populations. To sequence the TCRbeta CDR3 region, genomic DNA was isolated from the sorted cells. The immunoSEQ Assay was used to sequence the TCRbeta CDR3 regions. TCRdb carries this immuneACCESS record with in-frame sequences only. Its versions omit some clonotypes, under half of them owing to an unresolved V gene in the studies checked, with the rest unexplained. The sample data list some 82,000 clones, and around 88% of these were observed just once. The leading ten clones occupy about 0.78% of the sample.

The paper's findings and limits, for the study overall: Clonal expansion of both CD4+ and CD8+ blood T cells was observed from baseline to week 6 at doses 0.1 to 3.0 mg/kg. Low levels of normalized T-cell clonal expansion were also seen in some patients who did not respond. Partial responders in the 0.1-3.0 mg/kg groups had among the lowest normalized peripheral clonal expansion, especially among CD8+ T cells. On average, CD8+ T cells showed more expanded clones than CD4+ T cells after ivuxolimab. Which antigens the clonally expanded peripheral T cells were specific for was not determined.

In regard to this clone: What this receptor recognizes is not known. No much larger clonotype is one base removed from it; base qualities were not supplied.

The CDR3 numbers 13 residues from cysteine through phenylalanine. Of all the DNA, just the CDR3 is kept, 39 bases in frame from base 1. CDR1 and CDR2 are read off the germline V gene as SGHDT and YYEEEE. Relative to germline, V is missing 5 bases and J is missing 5 bases, with 5 bases of the junction outside any gene match. The chain couples TRBV5-6 to TRBJ2-5; 8 bases in between match TRBD2. The source was CD4+ or CD8+ T cells sorted from blood, collected in a trial of the OX40 agonist ivuxolimab. This receptor was taken from an adult with an advanced solid tumor such as melanoma, head and neck, liver or kidney cancer. The CDR3 corresponds to CASRRLATETQYF. The nucleotide sequence is TGTGCCAGCAGGCGACTAGCGACGGAGACCCAGTACTTC.